The 21 T cell receptor beta chains below all came from one sample that was sequenced in a study of early T cells in non-severe SARS-CoV-2 infection. TCRdb used MiXCR to reprocess the 5' RACE reads, holding one entry per CDR3 protein. This table holds around 40,000 distinct CDR3 sequences, more than 9% found once. The sample taken for sequencing was whole blood. Receptor source: an adult who was a healthcare worker with PCR-confirmed SARS-CoV-2 infection or an uninfected control (not recorded which).

This clonotype was picked up a small number of times. The chain has TRBV25-1 and TRBJ1-1; the D is unclear. The germline V gene has CDR1 MGHDK and CDR2 SYGVNS. V dropped 6 bases and J dropped 7 bases, with 6 bases sitting between them. The CDR3 loop spans 10 amino acids. The chain's CDR3 is CASRGNEAFF. The CDR3 DNA reads as TGTGCCAGCAGAGGGAATGAAGCTTTCTTT.

CDR3 sequence: CSARDGSGYF. DNA for the CDR3: TGCAGTGCTAGAGATGGCTCAGGGTACTTC. The V call is TRBV20-1, the J call TRBJ2-7; the D is unclear. This CDR3 is 10 amino acids long. The V gene's germline CDR1 is DFQATT and CDR2 SNEGSKA (reference sequence). V lost 0 bases, J lost 12 bases, and 9 bases lay in between.

This clonotype rates as medium-sized (0.01 to 0.1%). This rearrangement joins TRBV27 to TRBJ2-7; D not certain. This CDR3 comprises 15 residues. Germline CDR1 is MNHEY and CDR2 is SMNVEV (reference sequence). Trimming pared 2 bases from V and 3 bases from J, leaving 14 bases between. CDR3 coding DNA: TGTGCCAGCAGTTTAGGTGCTGCTTCCTTCTACGAGCAGTACTTC. This gives the protein CASSLGAASFYEQYF.

This clonotype has only a few counts. The CDR3 DNA sequence: TGTGCCAGCAGGTCAGTGGTCGGTGAGCAGTTCTTC. The encoded protein is CASRSVVGEQFF. The rearrangement joins TRBV7-2 to TRBJ2-1; D gene unclear. The V gene lost 6 bases and the J gene lost 9 bases, with 12 bases spanning the gap. This CDR3 region has 12 residues. Germline lookup yields CDR1 SGHTA and CDR2 FQGNSA.

At least ten counts were recorded for this clonotype. The DNA for the CDR3 is TGTGCCAGCAGCTTGGGGGGACAGGGGGACTACAATGAGCAGTTCTTC. Translating it yields CASSLGGQGDYNEQFF. The rearrangement uses TRBV5-4 and TRBJ2-1; 11 positions match TRBD1. Trimming took 0 bases from V and 3 from J; bases not matched to a gene: 2. CDR3 size: 16 residues. The germline V gene has CDR1 SGHNT and CDR2 YYREEE (reference sequence).

This clonotype was counted ten times or more. The chain employs TRBV27 and TRBJ2-3, with 15 nucleotides matching TRBD2. The length of the CDR3 is 16 residues. With 2 bases clipped from V and 5 bases from J, the junction kept 2 bases outside the gene matches. The germline V gene has CDR1 MNHEY and CDR2 SMNVEV (reference sequence). CDR3 protein: CASSLQGLAGGDTQYF. For the CDR3, the DNA is TGTGCCAGCAGTTTACAGGGACTAGCGGGAGGAGATACGCAGTATTTT.

This clonotype has ten or more counts. The chain carries TRBV25-1 and TRBJ1-1; the D is unclear. Trimming pared 3 bases from V and 1 base from J, leaving 9 bases between. Germline CDR1 and CDR2: MGHDK and SYGVNS. This CDR3 is 14 amino acids long. CDR3 residues: CASSEADWNTEAFF. The CDR3 nucleotides read TGTGCCAGCAGTGAGGCGGATTGGAACACTGAAGCTTTCTTT.

The rearrangement uses TRBV12-3 or TRBV12-4 and TRBJ2-7, with TRBD2 matching 14 bases. Unmatched junction bases numbered 1, after V lost 3 bases and J lost 3 bases. This CDR3 has 15 residues. In DNA form, the CDR3 reads TGTGCCAGCAGTTTGGGACTAGCGGGAGTCTACGAGCAGTACTTC. It encodes CASSLGLAGVYEQYF.

The table lists this clonotype with a few counts. J is TRBJ1-2 and V is TRBV20-1, with 8 bases matching TRBD1. The CDR3 loop spans 14 amino acids. From germline, CDR1 is DFQATT and CDR2 SNEGSKA (reference sequence). Trimming at V came to 3 bases and at J to 0 bases, leaving 3 bases not matched to a gene. CDR3 DNA: TGCAGTGCTAGTGGACAGGGATCTAACTATGGCTACACCTTC. Translating gives CSASGQGSNYGYTF.

This chain joins TRBV20-1 and TRBJ1-5, with TRBD1 matching 8 bases. The CDR3 has 13 amino acids. Germline CDR1 is DFQATT and CDR2 is SNEGSKA (reference sequence). V lost 4 bases, J lost 6 bases, and 5 bases stayed unmatched. Here the CDR3 reads CSATQGAAQPQHF. CDR3 DNA: TGCAGTGCTACTCAGGGGGCGGCTCAGCCCCAGCATTTT.

This clonotype was detected ten times or more. The chain is built from TRBV6-2 or TRBV6-3 and TRBJ2-1; TRBD2 matches 11 bases. The CDR3 is made up of 17 amino acids. From germline, CDR1 is MNHEY and CDR2 SVGEGT. The trim removed 7 bases at V and 7 bases at J, leaving 15 bases unmatched. The CDR3 coding sequence is TGTGCCAGCACCCTACACCAACCGGGACTAGCGGATAATGAGCAGTTCTTC. Its protein is CASTLHQPGLADNEQFF.

This clonotype was counted a few times. This chain uses TRBV2 with TRBJ2-5, with D possibly being TRBD1 or TRBD2 (5 bases each). V lost 6 bases, J lost 2 bases, and 13 bases lay in between. The CDR3 has 14 amino acids. Germline assignment: CDR1 SNHLY and CDR2 FYNNEI. The CDR3 loop is CASSEGTDQETQYF. The CDR3 coding sequence is TGTGCCAGCAGCGAGGGGACGGATCAAGAGACCCAGTACTTC.

The chain is built from TRBV29-1 and TRBJ2-1, with TRBD2 as a possible D gene (7 bases). Deletions cut 4 bases from V and 8 bases from J, with 12 bases between. This CDR3 is built from 12 residues. The germline V gene has CDR1 SQVTM and CDR2 ANQGSEA. CDR3 nucleotides: TGCAGCGTTGTGGAGGGGGGGTATGAGCAGTTCTTC. Its protein product is CSVVEGGYEQFF.

This clonotype was observed a handful of times. The V call is TRBV5-1, the J call TRBJ2-3, with TRBD2 identical over 14 bases. Per the germline V gene, CDR1 is SGHRS and CDR2 is YFSETQ. This CDR3 is built from 16 residues. J gave up 4 bases and V 4 bases, and 5 bases lay outside the gene matches. The CDR3 DNA reads TGCGCCAGCAGCACCGGGACTAGCGGGAGTGCAGATACGCAGTATTTT. The encoded protein is CASSTGTSGSADTQYF.

Only a few counts were recorded for this clonotype. The chain recombines TRBV21-1 with TRBJ2-2; the listed D gene, TRBD2, was not tested against the DNA. TRBV21-1 is designated a pseudogene. CDR3 length: 16 residues. Here the CDR3 reads CASRPKASGRPGELFF. In nucleotides, the CDR3 is TGTGCCAGCAGGCCTAAGGCTAGCGGGAGACCCGGGGAGCTGTTTTTT.

Details on this clonotype: This may arise from a read error, as a much more abundant clone is one base away. The V gene is TRBV11-2, the J gene TRBJ1-2; D not resolved. The CDR3 extends over 14 amino acids. Per germline, CDR1 SGHAT and CDR2 FQNNGV. The CDR3 bases are TGTGCCAGCAGCGGCGGATTCGATAACCATGGCTACACCTTC. The encoded protein is CASSGGFDNHGYTF.

The sample holds many counts of this clonotype. This chain joins TRBV5-1 and TRBJ1-1; 8 bases line up with TRBD1. V shed 3 bases and J 4 bases; nucleotides not matched to a gene: 11. Germline lookup yields CDR1 SGHRS and CDR2 YFSETQ. There are 16 residues in the CDR3. The CDR3 sequence is CASSSGQGGLGTEAFF. In nucleotides, the CDR3 is TGCGCCAGCAGCTCCGGACAGGGAGGTTTGGGCACTGAAGCTTTCTTT.

The chain couples TRBV12-3 or TRBV12-4 to TRBJ2-5; TRBD1 is a possible D gene (6 bases). The CDR3 spans 13 residues. V was clipped by 3 bases and J by 4 bases, with 9 bases between them. CDR3: CASSFQGGETQYF. CDR3 coding DNA: TGTGCCAGCAGTTTTCAAGGGGGAGAGACCCAGTACTTC.

This clonotype came up a few times. V and J are TRBV4-3 and TRBJ2-1; 9 bases are shared with TRBD1. Germline V gene sequence: CDR1 LGHNA, CDR2 YSLEER. The V and J ends lost 1 base and 7 bases, in that order; junction bases with no gene match: 5. CDR3 size: 15 residues. This CDR3 is CASSQGTGDGNEQFF. Written as DNA, the CDR3 is TGCGCCAGCAGCCAAGGGACAGGGGATGGTAATGAGCAGTTCTTC.

This clonotype was picked up many times. The chain couples TRBV7-2 to TRBJ2-3, with 9 positions matching TRBD2. In germline, CDR1 is SGHTA, CDR2 FQGNSA. The CDR3 has 17 residues. V trimming: 4 bases; J trimming: 3 bases; junction bases outside the gene matches: 11. The CDR3: CASSSSLLAGRTDTQYF. The DNA of the CDR3 is TGTGCCAGCAGCTCCAGCCTGCTAGCGGGAAGGACAGATACGCAGTATTTT.

This clonotype was recorded at least ten times. V is TRBV7-6 and J is TRBJ2-6; D possibly uses TRBD1 or TRBD2 (5 bases each). Germline V gene sequence: CDR1 SGHVS, CDR2 FNYEAQ. Trimming removed 2 bases at V and 0 bases at J, with 20 bases between. The CDR3 covers 20 residues. CDR3 bases: TGTGCCAGCAGCTTAAACCTACCAAGGGGCGGAGGCTCTGGGGCCAACGTCCTGACTTTC. The encoded protein is CASSLNLPRGGGSGANVLTF.